A single sample gave rise to the 21 T cell receptor beta chains below, sequenced in a study of cytomegalovirus exposure and HLA in healthy donors. PCR amplification relied on 60 Vbeta primers (plus 13 Jbeta primers). Generated by immunoSEQ multiplex PCR, the TCRdb table keeps only in-frame clones and is missing some. This sample has 100,000 or so clones, with around 76% found just once. Sequenced: PBMCs. The origin of the receptors is a man aged 25-40 years in good health and CMV-seropositive.

Details on this clone: The sample holds other DNA sequences that translate to the same CDR3. V gene TRBV7-9 combines with J gene TRBJ2-1; D remains ambiguous. Per germline, CDR1 SEHNR and CDR2 FQNEAQ (reference sequence). The CDR3 totals 13 residues. Trimming stripped 3 bases from V and 6 bases from J, with 9 bases between. In DNA form, the CDR3 reads TGTGCCAGCAGCTTGGCCGGGTCCAATGAGCAGTTCTTC. It codes for CASSLAGSNEQFF.

The V gene is TRBV18, the J gene TRBJ2-3; D possibly corresponds to TRBD2 (7 bases). The length of the CDR3 is 16 residues. Deletions cut 5 bases from V and 4 bases from J, with 19 bases between. Germline loops: CDR1 KGHSH, CDR2 LQKENI. CDR3 sequence reads: CASSSTGGAGADTQYF. In nucleotides, the CDR3 is TGTGCCAGCTCATCAACTGGGGGGGCAGGGGCAGATACGCAGTATTTT. The variable domain in full, completed from reference TRBV18 and TRBJ2-3, reads NAGVMQNPRHLVRRRGQEARLRCSPMKGHSHVYWYRQLPEEGLKFMVYLQKENIIDESGMPKERFSAEFPKEGPSILRIQQVVRGDSAAYFCASSSTGGAGADTQYFGPGTRLTVL.

This chain joins TRBV27 and TRBJ1-2, with TRBD1 identical over 8 bases. The CDR3 covers 15 residues. CDR1 MNHEY and CDR2 SMNVEV come from the germline V gene (reference sequence). Trimming cost V 6 bases and J 3 bases; bases outside gene matches: 9. CDR3 sequence (DNA): TGTGCCAGCAGAGACCTGAGGACAGGGTACTATGGCTACACCTTC. This gives the protein CASRDLRTGYYGYTF.

The chain carries TRBV4-1 and TRBJ2-4; 8 bases line up with TRBD2. Germline CDR1 MGHRA, CDR2 YSYEKL. Losses at the gene ends were 1 base for V and 5 bases for J; bases not matched to a gene: 13. The CDR3 is made up of 18 amino acids. The CDR3 bases are TGCGCCAGCAGCCAAGGTCGCCTTCGGGACGGGGGGGAAAACATTCAGTACTTC. Protein: CASSQGRLRDGGENIQYF.

The chain uses TRBV7-9 and TRBJ2-1, with unresolved D. The CDR3 consists of 16 residues. Germline CDR1 SEHNR, CDR2 FQNEAQ (reference sequence). V lost 2 bases and J 0 bases, leaving 11 bases between the germline ends. The CDR3 DNA is TGTGCCAGCAGCTTAAACGCTAGGAGCTCCTACAATGAGCAGTTCTTC. Encoded protein: CASSLNARSSYNEQFF. The entire variable domain, with the rest obtained from reference TRBV7-9 and TRBJ2-1, is as follows: DTGVSQNPRHKITKRGQNVTFRCDPISEHNRLYWYRQTLGQGPEFLTYFQNEAQLEKSRLLSDRFSAERPKGSFSTLEIQRTEQGDSAMYLCASSLNARSSYNEQFFGPGTRLTVL.

The J gene is TRBJ2-3, the V gene TRBV28; 11 bases map to TRBD1. Trimming took 5 bases from V and 4 from J; bases not matched to a gene: 5. The germline V gene has CDR1 MDHEN and CDR2 SYDVKM. CDR3 length equals 15 residues. The DNA for the CDR3 is TGTGCCAGCAGTCACCGGGACAGGGGGGCAGATACGCAGTATTTT. Protein sequence: CASSHRDRGADTQYF.

The rearrangement uses TRBV6-5 and TRBJ1-5; TRBD1 is a possible D gene (5 bases). V gave up 5 bases and J gave up 7 bases, with 15 bases separating them. CDR3 length: 14 residues. Germline-derived CDR1 and CDR2 are MNHEY and SVGAGI. The CDR3 DNA reads TGTGCCAGCAGTCCCGGGATCGGGGGGCAGCCCCAGCATTTT. This encodes CASSPGIGGQPQHF.

The J gene is TRBJ1-2, the V gene TRBV30, with 7 positions matching TRBD1. The CDR3 extends over 13 amino acids. CDR1 and CDR2 from the germline V gene are GTSNPN and SVGIG (reference sequence). Trimming took 4 bases from V and 4 from J; bases not matched to a gene: 6. CDR3 residues: CAWTQTGPYGYTF. The CDR3 nucleotides are TGTGCCTGGACCCAGACAGGGCCCTATGGCTACACCTTC.

The rearrangement uses TRBV7-2 and TRBJ2-7, with unresolved D. Trimming took off 5 bases at V and 4 bases at J, with 18 bases between the two ends. Germline lookup yields CDR1 SGHTA and CDR2 FQGNSA. This CDR3 is 15 amino acids long. The CDR3 nucleotides read TGTGCCAGCAGCCCAAGCGTGTCTGAAGTGTACGAGCAGTACTTC. Encoded protein: CASSPSVSEVYEQYF. Based on the CDR3 plus reference TRBV7-2 and TRBJ2-7, the full variable domain is GAGVSQSPSNKVTEKGKDVELRCDPISGHTALYWYRQSLGQGLEFLIYFQGNSAPDKSGLPSDRFSAERTGGSVSTLTIQRTQQEDSAVYLCASSPSVSEVYEQYFGPGTRLTVT.

The chain combines TRBV27 with TRBJ1-1; D possibly corresponds to TRBD1 (6 bases). Between the trimmed V and J ends, which lost 0 bases and 0 bases, there was a span of 20 bases. Germline V gene data show CDR1 as MNHEY and CDR2 as SMNVEV (reference sequence). The CDR3 runs to 19 residues. The DNA of the CDR3 is TGTGCCAGCAGTTTATCGGCGACCCAACAGGGCACCATGAACACTGAAGCTTTCTTT. Protein sequence: CASSLSATQQGTMNTEAFF.

This chain uses TRBV27 with TRBJ2-1; tentatively, D is TRBD1 (5 bases). Germline assignment: CDR1 MNHEY and CDR2 SMNVEV (reference sequence). V lost 4 bases and J lost 2, with 9 bases in between. The CDR3 consists of 14 residues. The CDR3 protein is CASSSRGTYNEQFF. DNA for the CDR3: TGTGCCAGCAGTTCAAGGGGAACCTACAATGAGCAGTTCTTC.

The chain recombines TRBV15 with TRBJ2-7; possible D gene TRBD1, 5 bases. V was pared by 5 bases and J by 2 bases, with 10 bases between. The CDR3 length is 13 residues. The V gene's germline CDR1 is LNHNV and CDR2 YYDKDF (reference sequence). CDR3: CATSSTGPYEQYF. As DNA, the CDR3 is TGTGCCACCAGCTCAACAGGACCCTACGAGCAGTACTTC.

This CDR3 is CASSPQRSTNYGYTF. The CDR3 DNA is TGTGCCAGCAGCCCACAGAGATCGACTAACTATGGCTACACCTTC. V and J are TRBV7-9 and TRBJ1-2; no clear D. This CDR3 has 15 residues. Germline V gene data show CDR1 as SEHNR and CDR2 as FQNEAQ (reference sequence). The V end was cut by 5 bases, the J end by 0 bases, with 13 bases between.

The V and J genes are TRBV28 and TRBJ1-6; no reliable D call. The CDR3 length is 12 residues. Germline lookup yields CDR1 MDHEN and CDR2 SYDVKM. V was clipped by 3 bases and J by 7 bases, with 4 bases between them. CDR3 DNA sequence: TGTGCCAGCAGTTTCCGGAATTCACCCCTCCACTTT. The encoded protein is CASSFRNSPLHF. Based on the CDR3 plus reference TRBV28 and TRBJ1-6, the full variable domain is DVKVTQSSRYLVKRTGEKVFLECVQDMDHENMFWYRQDPGLGLRLIYFSYDVKMKEKGDIPEGYSVSREKKERFSLILESASTNQTSMYLCASSFRNSPLHFGNGTRLTVT.

This clone was counted once. The chain recombines TRBV27 with TRBJ2-2, with 8 bases fitting TRBD2. Looked up from germline, CDR1 is MNHEY and CDR2 is SMNVEV (reference sequence). J lost 2 bases, V lost 0 bases, and 8 bases had no gene match. The CDR3 is made up of 18 amino acids. This CDR3 reads CASSLSPGGGVNTGELFF. In nucleotides, the CDR3 is TGTGCCAGCAGTTTATCGCCGGGGGGGGGCGTAAACACCGGGGAGCTGTTTTTT.

The chain is built from TRBV30 and TRBJ2-5; D is undetermined. The DNA end is a closer match to TRBJ2-7, so the J assignment may be wrong. There are 15 residues in the CDR3. The germline V gene encodes CDR1 GTSNPN and CDR2 SVGIG (reference sequence). The CDR3 DNA reads as TGTGCCTGGAGCGACTTGGCAGTACAATACTACGAGCAGTACTTC. Protein sequence: CAWSDLAVQYYEQYF.

A remark on this clone: The junction shows a germline mismatch at one end, possibly a read error. The chain uses TRBV7-9 and TRBJ1-4; perhaps TRBD1 as D (5 bases). Germline V gene sequence: CDR1 SEHNR, CDR2 FQNEAQ (reference sequence). This CDR3 has 14 amino acids. The CDR3 loop reads CSSSSPGLSEKLFF. Written as DNA, the CDR3 is TGTTCCAGCAGCTCCCCGGGACTAAGTGAAAAACTGTTTTTT.

The V call is TRBV7-3, the J call TRBJ2-5, with 9 bases identical to TRBD2. CDR1 is SGHTA, CDR2 FQGTGA, per germline. There are 15 residues in the CDR3. V trimming: 5 bases; J trimming: 5 bases; junction bases outside the gene matches: 9. DNA of the CDR3: TGTGCCAGCAGCCCGTTGGCTAGCGGGGTGGAGACCCAGTACTTC. Protein product: CASSPLASGVETQYF.

Only one count was recorded for this clone. The genes are TRBV9 and TRBJ1-1; 8 bases line up with TRBD1. V lost 3 bases, J lost 1 base, and 5 bases stayed unmatched. The CDR3 has 15 amino acids. CDR1 SGDLS and CDR2 YYNGEE come from the germline V gene. The chain's CDR3 is CASSGHRGRNTEAFF. As DNA, the CDR3 is TGTGCCAGCAGCGGTCACAGGGGGAGGAACACTGAAGCTTTCTTT. The full variable domain, in which reference TRBV9 and TRBJ1-1 provide the parts outside the CDR3, is DSGVTQTPKHLITATGQRVTLRCSPRSGDLSVYWYQQSLDQGLQFLIQYYNGEERAKGNILERFSAQQFPDLHSELNLSSLELGDSALYFCASSGHRGRNTEAFFGQGTRLTVV.

This chain joins TRBV12-1 and TRBJ2-1; the table names TRBD2, a call not compared with the DNA. TRBV12-1 counts as a pseudogene. The CDR3 runs to 15 residues. CDR3 region: CASSPIAGGPHEQFF. Here the CDR3 DNA reads TGTGCCAGCAGCCCCATAGCGGGGGGGCCCCATGAGCAGTTCTTC.

The V gene is TRBV5-6, the J gene TRBJ2-7; unclear D gene. Trimming removed 1 base from V and 3 bases from J, with 14 bases in between. The CDR3 has 15 residues. Germline V gene lookup returns CDR1 SGHDT and CDR2 YYEEEE. In nucleotides, the CDR3 is TGTGCCAGCAGCTTGTCTTTCGAACTATACTACGAGCAGTACTTC. This translates into CASSLSFELYYEQYF.